This entry lists 12 T cell receptor beta chains sequenced from one sample in a study of OX40 agonist ivuxolimab in advanced cancers. Sequencing was performed with immunoSEQ multiplex PCR; in TCRdb, only in-frame clones are kept and a portion is missing. Of tens of thousands of clones in the sample, about 90% are singletons; the top ten hold approximately 7%. The source material was CD4+ or CD8+ T cells sorted from blood, sampled in a trial of the OX40 agonist ivuxolimab. All receptors derive from an adult with an advanced solid tumor such as melanoma, head and neck, liver or kidney cancer.

This chain joins TRBV6-1 and TRBJ2-2; D ambiguous. Germline V gene sequence: CDR1 MNHNS, CDR2 SASEGT. V dropped 8 bases and J dropped 1 base, with 8 bases sitting between them. The CDR3 covers 13 residues. The CDR3 reads CASVKVNTGELFF. The CDR3 DNA reads TGTGCCAGCGTAAAGGTGAACACCGGGGAGCTGTTTTTT.

The chain is built from TRBV28 and TRBJ2-5, with D perhaps TRBD2 (5 bases). The end of the DNA fits TRBJ2-7 better, so the J call may be wrong. Germline V gene data show CDR1 as MDHEN and CDR2 as SYDVKM. CDR3 length equals 16 residues. CDR3: CASSPVSKRLSYEQYF. DNA of the CDR3: TGTGCCAGCAGCCCGGTTAGCAAACGACTATCCTACGAGCAGTACTTC.

This chain connects TRBV2 to TRBJ2-1; D gene unclear. Germline V CDR1 and CDR2: SNHLY, FYNNEI. The CDR3 consists of 18 residues. V was clipped by 4 bases and J by 4 bases, with 23 bases between them. CDR3 protein: CASSVQLPEQSRYNEQFF. Here the CDR3 DNA reads TGTGCCAGCAGTGTGCAGCTCCCGGAGCAAAGTCGGTACAATGAGCAGTTCTTC.

This chain links TRBV20-1 with TRBJ2-7, with a weak D call TRBD2 (6 bases). This CDR3 is built from 9 residues. Trimming took 3 bases from V and 12 from J, leaving 9 bases between them. CDR1 DFQATT and CDR2 SNEGSKA come from the germline V gene (reference sequence). Written as DNA, the CDR3 is TGCAGTGCTAGCGGGAGAAGGTACTTC. It codes for CSASGRRYF.

The rearrangement links TRBV7-9 to TRBJ2-7; D is perhaps TRBD2 (6 bases). Germline-derived CDR1 and CDR2 are SEHNR and FQNEAQ (reference sequence). The CDR3 contains 14 residues. V lost 5 bases to trimming and J lost 1 base, with 12 bases between them. CDR3 nucleotide sequence: TGTGCCAGCAGCCTACGGGACTTATCCTACGAGCAGTACTTC. Translated: CASSLRDLSYEQYF.

DNA for the CDR3: TGTGCCTGGAGTGTGGGGGGAGCCACAGATACGCAGTATTTT. Translated, it gives CAWSVGGATDTQYF. The genes are TRBV30 and TRBJ2-3; possible D gene TRBD2, 6 bases. The CDR3 sequence is 14 residues long. Looked up from germline, CDR1 is GTSNPN and CDR2 is SVGIG (reference sequence). V dropped 0 bases and J dropped 2 bases, with 9 bases sitting between them.

The V and J genes are TRBV7-3 and TRBJ1-1; D remains unclear. The V gene lost 1 base and the J gene lost 6 bases, with 6 bases spanning the gap. This CDR3 is built from 12 residues. CDR1 and CDR2 (germline): SGHTA, FQGTGA. The CDR3 DNA is TGTGCCAGCAGCTTAAACGGCGCTGAAGCTTTCTTT. Its translation is CASSLNGAEAFF.

V is TRBV28 and J is TRBJ1-3, with D hard to call. V was cut by 6 bases and J by 6 bases, with 15 bases left in between. This CDR3 region has 14 residues. CDR1 and CDR2 (germline): MDHEN, SYDVKM. DNA for the CDR3: TGTGCCAGCAGCTCCACAGTTGGGGAAAACACCATATATTTT. Translated: CASSSTVGENTIYF.

The V gene is TRBV10-1, the J gene TRBJ2-3, with 8 nucleotides matching TRBD1. V was clipped by 3 bases and J by 10 bases; unmatched bases: 3. Germline V lookup: CDR1 WNHNN, CDR2 SYGVQD (reference sequence). This CDR3 is built from 12 residues. The CDR3 DNA follows: TGCGCCAGCAGTGATGGGGACAGGCCGCAGTATTTT. Its protein is CASSDGDRPQYF.

This chain connects TRBV2 to TRBJ2-7; 7 bases map to TRBD2. The CDR3 extends over 12 amino acids. Per germline, CDR1 SNHLY and CDR2 FYNNEI. J gave up 5 bases and V 5 bases, and 3 bases lay outside the gene matches. CDR3 region: CASSRTSHEQYF. For the CDR3, the DNA is TGTGCCAGCAGTCGGACTAGTCACGAGCAGTACTTC.

On this clone: Other nucleotide sequences in the sample specify the same CDR3. This chain uses TRBV2 with TRBJ1-5; D ambiguous. This CDR3 is built from 16 residues. Trimming took 1 base from V and 4 from J, leaving 14 bases between them. Germline V gene sequence: CDR1 SNHLY, CDR2 FYNNEI. CDR3 protein: CASSEGGRRSNQPQHF. The CDR3 DNA reads TGTGCCAGCAGTGAAGGTGGAAGACGCTCGAATCAGCCCCAGCATTTT.

The chain links TRBV6-5 to TRBJ2-7; D is perhaps TRBD1 or TRBD2 (5 bases each). Looked up from germline, CDR1 is MNHEY and CDR2 is SVGAGI. Trimming shortened V by 0 bases and J by 0 bases, and 6 bases separated the two germline ends. This CDR3 comprises 14 residues. CDR3 region: CASSYSRGSYEQYF. The CDR3 region has the DNA TGTGCCAGCAGTTACTCGAGGGGCTCCTACGAGCAGTACTTC.